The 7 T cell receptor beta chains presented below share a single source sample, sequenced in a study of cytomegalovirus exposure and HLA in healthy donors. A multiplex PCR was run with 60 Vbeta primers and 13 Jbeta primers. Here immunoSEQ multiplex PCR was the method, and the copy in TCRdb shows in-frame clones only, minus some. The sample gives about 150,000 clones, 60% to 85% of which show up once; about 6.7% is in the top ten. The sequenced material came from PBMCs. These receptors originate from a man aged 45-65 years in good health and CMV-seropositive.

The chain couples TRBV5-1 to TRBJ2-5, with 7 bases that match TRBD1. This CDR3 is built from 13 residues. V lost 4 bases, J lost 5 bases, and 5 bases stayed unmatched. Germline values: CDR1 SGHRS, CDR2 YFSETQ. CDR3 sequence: CASSHDRDETQYF. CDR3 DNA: TGCGCCAGCAGCCATGACAGGGACGAGACCCAGTACTTC.

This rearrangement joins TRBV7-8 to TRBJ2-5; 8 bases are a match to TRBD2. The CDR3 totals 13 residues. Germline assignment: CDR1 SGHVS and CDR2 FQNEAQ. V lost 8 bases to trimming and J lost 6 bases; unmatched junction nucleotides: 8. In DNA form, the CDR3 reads TGTGCCAGCGGCAGTCCGGGGGGGAAGACCCAGTACTTC. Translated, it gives CASGSPGGKTQYF.

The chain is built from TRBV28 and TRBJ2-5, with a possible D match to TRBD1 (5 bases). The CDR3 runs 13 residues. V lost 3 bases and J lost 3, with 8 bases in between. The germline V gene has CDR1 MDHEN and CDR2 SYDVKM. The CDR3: CASSFGREETQYF. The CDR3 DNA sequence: TGTGCCAGCAGTTTCGGCAGGGAAGAGACCCAGTACTTC.

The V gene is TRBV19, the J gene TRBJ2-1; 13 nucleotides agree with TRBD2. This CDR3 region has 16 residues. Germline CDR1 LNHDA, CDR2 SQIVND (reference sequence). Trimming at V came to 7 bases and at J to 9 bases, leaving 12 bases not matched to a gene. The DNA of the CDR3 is TGTGCCAGTACCACGATGGGACTAGCGGGAATCGGTGAGCAGTTCTTC. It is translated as CASTTMGLAGIGEQFF.

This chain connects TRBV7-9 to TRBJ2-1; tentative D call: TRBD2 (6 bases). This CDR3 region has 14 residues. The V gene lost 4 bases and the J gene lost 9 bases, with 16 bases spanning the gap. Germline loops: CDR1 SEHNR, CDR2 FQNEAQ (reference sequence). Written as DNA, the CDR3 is TGTGCCAGCAGCTCCCCTGGGAGGAGTGGTGAGCAGTTCTTC. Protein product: CASSSPGRSGEQFF.

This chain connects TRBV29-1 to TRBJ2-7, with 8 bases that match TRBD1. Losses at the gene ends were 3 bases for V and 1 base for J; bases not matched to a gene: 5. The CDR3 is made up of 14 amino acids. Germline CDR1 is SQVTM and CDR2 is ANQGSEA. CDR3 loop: CSVDGQGTSYEQYF. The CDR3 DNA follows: TGCAGCGTTGATGGACAGGGAACTTCCTACGAGCAGTACTTC.

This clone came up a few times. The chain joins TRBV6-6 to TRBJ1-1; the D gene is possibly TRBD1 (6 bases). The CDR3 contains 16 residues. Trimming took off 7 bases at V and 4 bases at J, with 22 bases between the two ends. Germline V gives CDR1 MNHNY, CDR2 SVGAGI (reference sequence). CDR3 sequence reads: CASTWGPGIVGTEAFF. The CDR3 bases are TGTGCCAGCACCTGGGGGCCGGGGATTGTGGGCACTGAAGCTTTCTTT.